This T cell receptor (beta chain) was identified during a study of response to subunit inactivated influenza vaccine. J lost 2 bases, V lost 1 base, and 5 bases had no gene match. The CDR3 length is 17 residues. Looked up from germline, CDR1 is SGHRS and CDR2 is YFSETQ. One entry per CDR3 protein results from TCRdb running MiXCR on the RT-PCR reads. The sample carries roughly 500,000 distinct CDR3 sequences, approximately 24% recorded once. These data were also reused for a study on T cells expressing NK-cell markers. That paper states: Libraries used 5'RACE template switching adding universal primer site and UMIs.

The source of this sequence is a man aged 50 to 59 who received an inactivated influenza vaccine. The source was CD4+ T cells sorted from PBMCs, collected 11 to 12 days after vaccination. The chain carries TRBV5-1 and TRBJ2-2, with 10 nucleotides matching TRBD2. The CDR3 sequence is CASSLIAGGSNTGELFF. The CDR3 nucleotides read TGCGCCAGCAGCTTGATAGCGGGAGGATCAAACACCGGGGAGCTGTTTTTT.